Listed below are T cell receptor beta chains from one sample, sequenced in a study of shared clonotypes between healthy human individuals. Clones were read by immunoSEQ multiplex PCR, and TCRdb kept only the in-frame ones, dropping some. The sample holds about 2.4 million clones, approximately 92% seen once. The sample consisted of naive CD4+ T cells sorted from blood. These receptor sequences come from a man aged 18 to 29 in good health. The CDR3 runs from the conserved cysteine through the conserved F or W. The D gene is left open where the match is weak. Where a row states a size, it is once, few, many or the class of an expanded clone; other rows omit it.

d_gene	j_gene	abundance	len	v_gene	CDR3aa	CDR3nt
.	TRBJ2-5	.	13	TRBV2	CASSRGSKETQYF	TGTGCCAGCAGTAGGGGGAGTAAAGAGACCCAGTACTTC
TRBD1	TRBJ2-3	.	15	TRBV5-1	CASSQTGGWRDTQYF	TGCGCCAGCAGCCAGACAGGGGGCTGGAGGGATACGCAGTATTTT
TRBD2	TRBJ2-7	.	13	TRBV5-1	CASKLAGGNEQYF	TGCGCCAGCAAGCTAGCGGGAGGGAACGAGCAGTACTTC
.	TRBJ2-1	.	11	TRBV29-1	CSVLGPNEQFF	TGCAGCGTTTTAGGGCCTAATGAGCAGTTCTTC
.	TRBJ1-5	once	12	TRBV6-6	CASTAVGQPQHF	TGTGCCAGCACCGCCGTAGGTCAGCCCCAGCATTTT
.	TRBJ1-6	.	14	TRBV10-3	CAISDDGYNSPLHF	TGTGCCATCAGTGACGATGGCTATAATTCACCCCTCCACTTT
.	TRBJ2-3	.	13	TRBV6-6	CPTSPSGQDTQYF	TGTCCCACCAGCCCCAGCGGTCAAGATACGCAGTATTTT
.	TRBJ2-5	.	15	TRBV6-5	CASSYTRTVQETQYF	TGTGCCAGCAGTTACACAAGGACAGTACAAGAGACCCAGTACTTC
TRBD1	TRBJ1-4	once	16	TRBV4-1	CASSRNPGQANEKLFF	TGCGCCAGCAGCCGAAATCCGGGACAGGCTAATGAAAAACTGTTTTTT
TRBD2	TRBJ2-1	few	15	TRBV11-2	CASSLGGSSYNEQFF	TGTGCCAGCAGCTTGGGCGGGAGCTCCTACAATGAGCAGTTCTTC
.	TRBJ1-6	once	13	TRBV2	CASSGGPGSPLHF	TGTGCCAGCAGTGGGGGCCCAGGTTCACCCCTCCACTTT
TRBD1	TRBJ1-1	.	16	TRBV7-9	CASSLAWDRQNTEAFF	TGTGCCAGCAGCTTAGCGTGGGACAGGCAGAACACTGAAGCTTTCTTT
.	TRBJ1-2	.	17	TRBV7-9	CASNPRGEGPANYGYTF	TGTGCCAGCAACCCCCGGGGTGAGGGGCCTGCAAACTATGGCTACACCTTC
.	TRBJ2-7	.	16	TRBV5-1	CASSPGRGPSSYEQYF	TGCGCCAGCAGCCCTGGGCGGGGGCCGAGCTCCTACGAGCAGTACTTC
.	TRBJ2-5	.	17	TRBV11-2	CASSLAGQTGYQETQYF	TGTGCCAGCAGCTTAGCGGGACAAACAGGGTACCAAGAGACCCAGTACTTC
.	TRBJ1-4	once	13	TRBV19	CASRRVSDEKLFF	TGTGCCAGCCGCCGAGTTTCGGATGAAAAACTGTTTTTT
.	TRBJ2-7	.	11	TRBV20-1	CSAILHYEQYF	TGCAGTGCTATCCTTCACTACGAGCAGTACTTC
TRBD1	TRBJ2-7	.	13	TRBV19	CASSMGQTYEQYF	TGTGCCAGTAGTATGGGACAGACCTACGAGCAGTACTTC
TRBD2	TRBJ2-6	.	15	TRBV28	CASIPGGAGANVLTF	TGTGCCAGCATCCCGGGGGGGGCTGGGGCCAACGTCCTGACTTTC
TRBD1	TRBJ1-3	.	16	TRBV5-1	CASSPGQAGSGNTIYF	TGCGCCAGCAGCCCGGGACAGGCTGGCTCTGGAAACACCATATATTTT
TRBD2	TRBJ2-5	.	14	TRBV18	CASSPQGGRETQYF	TGTGCCAGCTCACCCCAGGGAGGGAGAGAGACCCAGTACTTC
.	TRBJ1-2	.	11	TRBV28	CASTQNYGYTF	TGTGCCAGCACGCAGAACTATGGCTACACCTTC
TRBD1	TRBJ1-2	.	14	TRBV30	CAWRNQGAIHGYTF	TGTGCCTGGAGGAATCAGGGGGCGATCCATGGCTACACCTTC
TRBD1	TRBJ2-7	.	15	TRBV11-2	CASSFQVGGFYEQYF	TGTGCCAGCAGCTTCCAGGTAGGGGGCTTCTACGAGCAGTACTTC
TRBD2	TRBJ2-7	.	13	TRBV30	CAWISRAGDEQYF	TGTGCCTGGATCAGCAGGGCGGGGGACGAGCAGTACTTC
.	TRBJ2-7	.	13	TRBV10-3	CAIMGSLNYEQYF	TGTGCCATCATGGGCAGTCTGAACTACGAGCAGTACTTC
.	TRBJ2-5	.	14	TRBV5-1	CASSLAGVQETQYF	TGCGCCAGCAGCTTGGCCGGGGTACAAGAGACCCAGTACTTC
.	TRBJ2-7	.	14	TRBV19	CASSIAGPSYEQYF	TGTGCCAGTAGTATCGCAGGGCCCTCCTACGAGCAGTACTTC
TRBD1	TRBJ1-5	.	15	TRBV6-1	CASSERDRSNQPQHF	TGTGCCAGCAGTGAAAGGGACAGAAGCAATCAGCCCCAGCATTTT
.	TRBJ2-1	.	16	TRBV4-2	CASSQDPSNPYNEQFF	TGTGCCAGCAGCCAAGATCCTAGTAATCCCTACAATGAGCAGTTCTTC
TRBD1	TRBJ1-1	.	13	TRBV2	CASSSGQGTEAFF	TGTGCCAGCAGCTCGGGACAGGGGACTGAAGCTTTCTTT
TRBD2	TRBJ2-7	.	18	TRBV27	CASSFFRTSGSLSYEQYF	TGTGCCAGCAGTTTTTTCCGGACTAGCGGGAGCCTCTCCTACGAGCAGTACTTC
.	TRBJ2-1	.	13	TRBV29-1	CSARALGTNEQFF	TGCAGCGCCAGAGCCCTGGGGACCAATGAGCAGTTCTTC
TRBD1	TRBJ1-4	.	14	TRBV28	CASSRDRRNEKLFF	TGTGCCAGCAGCCGGGACAGGAGGAATGAAAAACTGTTTTTT
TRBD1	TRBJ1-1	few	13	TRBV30	CAGGRQGNTEAFF	TGTGCCGGAGGGCGACAGGGCAACACTGAAGCTTTCTTT
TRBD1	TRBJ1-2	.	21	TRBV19	CASSPTGERDENGRICYGYTF	TGTGCCAGTAGTCCAACAGGGGAAAGAGACGAAAACGGGCGTATTTGCTATGGCTACACCTTC
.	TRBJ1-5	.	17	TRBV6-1	CASSEGRGVQNNQPQHF	TGTGCCAGCAGTGAGGGTAGGGGGGTTCAAAACAATCAGCCCCAGCATTTT
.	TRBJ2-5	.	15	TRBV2	CASSSLGAGQETQYF	TGTGCCAGCAGTAGTTTGGGGGCGGGGCAAGAGACCCAGTACTTC
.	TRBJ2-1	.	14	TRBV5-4	CASSLERPYNEQFF	TGTGCCAGCAGCTTGGAGCGACCCTACAATGAGCAGTTCTTC
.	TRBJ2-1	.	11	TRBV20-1	CSASKGSEQFF	TGCAGTGCTAGTAAGGGTAGTGAGCAGTTCTTC
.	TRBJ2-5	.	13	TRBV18	CASSRESAETQYF	TGTGCCAGCTCCCGGGAGTCGGCGGAGACCCAGTACTTC
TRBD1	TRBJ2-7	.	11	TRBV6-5	CASGTVFEQYF	TGTGCCAGCGGGACAGTGTTCGAGCAGTACTTC
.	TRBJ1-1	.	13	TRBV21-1	CASSPLRGTEAFF	TGTGCCAGCAGCCCCCTAAGAGGCACTGAAGCTTTCTTT
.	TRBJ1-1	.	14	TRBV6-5	CASSREAMNTEAFF	TGTGCCAGCAGTCGCGAGGCCATGAACACTGAAGCTTTCTTT
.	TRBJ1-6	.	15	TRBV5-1	CASSLAGRDNSPLHF	TGCGCCAGCAGCTTGGCCGGTCGGGATAATTCACCCCTCCACTTT
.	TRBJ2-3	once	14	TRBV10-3	CAISDLTEGDTQYF	TGTGCCATCAGTGACCTTACAGAGGGGGATACGCAGTATTTT
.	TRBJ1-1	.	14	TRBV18	CASSLLPGGTEAFF	TGTGCCAGCTCCCTTCTTCCGGGCGGGACTGAAGCTTTCTTT
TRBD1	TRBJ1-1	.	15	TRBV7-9	CASSFQPAPGQGAFF	TGTGCCAGCAGCTTCCAGCCTGCGCCGGGACAGGGGGCTTTCTTT
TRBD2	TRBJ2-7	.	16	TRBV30	CAWGPLAGVKGGEQYF	TGTGCCTGGGGACCTCTAGCGGGAGTAAAAGGTGGCGAGCAGTACTTC
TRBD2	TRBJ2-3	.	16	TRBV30	CAWDRWRGISTDTQYF	TGTGCCTGGGACCGATGGCGGGGGATAAGCACAGATACGCAGTATTTT
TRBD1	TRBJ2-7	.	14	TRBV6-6	CATIRQGFSYEQYF	TGTGCCACCATCCGACAGGGATTTTCCTACGAGCAGTACTTC
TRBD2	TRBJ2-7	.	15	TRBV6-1	CASSGGRGGPYEQYF	TGTGCCAGCAGTGGGGGACGGGGAGGGCCCTACGAGCAGTACTTC
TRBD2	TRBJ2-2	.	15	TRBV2	CASSESGGVTGELFF	TGTGCCAGCAGTGAGAGCGGGGGGGTCACCGGGGAGCTGTTTTTT